The sequence of this TCR beta chain was determined in a study of CD8 T cells in ankylosing spondylitis. Whole-study findings and limits: The disease-linked clones had a CD8+ phenotype and low blood frequencies. Matched ankylosing spondylitis synovial fluid reportedly showed significant enrichment of disease-linked clones. Previously reported in reactive arthritis synovial fluid and blood were some of the motif variants. Blood of patients with ankylosing spondylitis appeared to be characterized by a TCR beta motif of several highly homologous variants.

Concerning this clonotype: The antigen is unknown.

Generation of TCR beta libraries employed quantitative 5'-RACE incorporating molecular barcodes. TCRdb reprocessed the 5' RACE reads via MiXCR and lists one record per CDR3 protein. The top ten hold roughly a sixth of the sample, which has fewer than 500,000 distinct CDR3 sequences, around 20% seen once. This CDR3 spans 13 amino acids. V lost 2 bases, J lost 12 bases, and 15 bases lay in between. Germline V gives CDR1 SGDLS, CDR2 YYNGEE. This chain joins TRBV9 and TRBJ2-1, with D maybe TRBD1 (8 bases). This TCR was sampled from a male donor with ankylosing spondylitis. The sample taken for sequencing was blood, either unsorted or a sorted T cell fraction (not recorded which). The CDR3 coding sequence is TGTGCCAGCAGCGTCAGACAGGGGAGGGTGCAGTTCTTC. The encoded protein is CASSVRQGRVQFF. Complete variable domain (other parts from reference TRBV9 and TRBJ2-1): DSGVTQTPKHLITATGQRVTLRCSPRSGDLSVYWYQQSLDQGLQFLIQYYNGEERAKGNILERFSAQQFPDLHSELNLSSLELGDSALYFCASSVRQGRVQFFGPGTRLTVL.